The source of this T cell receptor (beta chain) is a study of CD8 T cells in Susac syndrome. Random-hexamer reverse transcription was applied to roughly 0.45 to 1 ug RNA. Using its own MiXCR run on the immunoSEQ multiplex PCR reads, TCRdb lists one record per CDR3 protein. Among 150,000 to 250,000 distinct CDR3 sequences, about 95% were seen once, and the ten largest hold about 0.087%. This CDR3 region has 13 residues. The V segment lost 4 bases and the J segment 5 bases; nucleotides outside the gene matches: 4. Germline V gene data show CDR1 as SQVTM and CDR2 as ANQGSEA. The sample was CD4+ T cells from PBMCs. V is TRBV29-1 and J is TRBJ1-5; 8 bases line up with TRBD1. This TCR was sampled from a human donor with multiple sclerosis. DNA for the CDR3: TGCAGCGTTGCCAACAGGGGGGATCAGCCCCAGCATTTT. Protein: CSVANRGDQPQHF.